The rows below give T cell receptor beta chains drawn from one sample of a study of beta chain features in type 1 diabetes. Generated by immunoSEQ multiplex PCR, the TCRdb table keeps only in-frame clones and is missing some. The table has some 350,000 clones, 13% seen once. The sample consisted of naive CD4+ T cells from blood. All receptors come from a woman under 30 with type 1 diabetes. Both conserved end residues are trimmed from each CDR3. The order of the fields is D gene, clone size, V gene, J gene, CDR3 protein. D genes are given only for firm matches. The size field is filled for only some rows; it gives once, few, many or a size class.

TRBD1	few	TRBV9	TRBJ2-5	ASSARTGETQY
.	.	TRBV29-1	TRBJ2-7	SVGRSRGEGFSYEQY
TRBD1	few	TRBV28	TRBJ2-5	ASSSGQGETQY
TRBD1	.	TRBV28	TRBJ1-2	ASTLGPQGAYGYT
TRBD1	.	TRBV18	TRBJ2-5	ASSSRQGETQY
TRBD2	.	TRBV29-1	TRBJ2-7	SVRLGSGRAEQY
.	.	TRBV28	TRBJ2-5	ASRLHDTQETQY
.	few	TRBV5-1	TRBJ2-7	ASSLDRDSYEQY
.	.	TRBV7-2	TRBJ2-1	ASSAQPGVVGNEQF
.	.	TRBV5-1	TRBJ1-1	ASSSPTFNTEAF
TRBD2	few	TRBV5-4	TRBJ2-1	ASSLGLVNEQF
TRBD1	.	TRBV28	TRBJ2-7	ASSGPGTVYEQY